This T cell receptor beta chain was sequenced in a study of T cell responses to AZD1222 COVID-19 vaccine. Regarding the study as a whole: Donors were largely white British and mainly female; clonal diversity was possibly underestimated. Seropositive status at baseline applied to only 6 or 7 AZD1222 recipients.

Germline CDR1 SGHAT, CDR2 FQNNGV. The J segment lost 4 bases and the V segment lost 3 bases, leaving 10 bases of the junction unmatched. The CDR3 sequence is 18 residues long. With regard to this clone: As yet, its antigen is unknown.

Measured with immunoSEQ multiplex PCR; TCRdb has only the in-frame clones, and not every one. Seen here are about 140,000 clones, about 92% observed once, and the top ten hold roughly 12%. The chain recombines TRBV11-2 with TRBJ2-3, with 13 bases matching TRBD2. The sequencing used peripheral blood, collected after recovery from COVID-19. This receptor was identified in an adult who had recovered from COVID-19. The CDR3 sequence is CASSFTVGLAGVSDTQYF. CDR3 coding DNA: TGTGCCAGCAGCTTTACGGTTGGACTAGCGGGAGTGTCAGATACGCAGTATTTT.